This T cell receptor (beta chain) was sequenced for a study of tumor-infiltrating lymphocytes in oesophageal squamous cell carcinoma. MiXCR, run by TCRdb on the PCR reads, gives a single entry per CDR3 protein. Among over 10,000 distinct CDR3 sequences listed, around 50% were seen once. Germline V gene sequence: CDR1 KGHDR, CDR2 SFDVKD. This CDR3 has 12 residues. The sequenced material came from normal esophageal tissue next to the tumor. The TCR sequence derives from a male donor with esophageal squamous cell carcinoma. The gene calls are TRBV24-1 and TRBJ2-5, with D possibly matching TRBD1 (6 bases). The assigned J gene may be wrong: the sequence end matches TRBJ2-1 better. DNA of the CDR3: TGTGCCACCCCCCCAGGGGCCAATGAGCAGTTCTTC. The encoded protein is CATPPGANEQFF.